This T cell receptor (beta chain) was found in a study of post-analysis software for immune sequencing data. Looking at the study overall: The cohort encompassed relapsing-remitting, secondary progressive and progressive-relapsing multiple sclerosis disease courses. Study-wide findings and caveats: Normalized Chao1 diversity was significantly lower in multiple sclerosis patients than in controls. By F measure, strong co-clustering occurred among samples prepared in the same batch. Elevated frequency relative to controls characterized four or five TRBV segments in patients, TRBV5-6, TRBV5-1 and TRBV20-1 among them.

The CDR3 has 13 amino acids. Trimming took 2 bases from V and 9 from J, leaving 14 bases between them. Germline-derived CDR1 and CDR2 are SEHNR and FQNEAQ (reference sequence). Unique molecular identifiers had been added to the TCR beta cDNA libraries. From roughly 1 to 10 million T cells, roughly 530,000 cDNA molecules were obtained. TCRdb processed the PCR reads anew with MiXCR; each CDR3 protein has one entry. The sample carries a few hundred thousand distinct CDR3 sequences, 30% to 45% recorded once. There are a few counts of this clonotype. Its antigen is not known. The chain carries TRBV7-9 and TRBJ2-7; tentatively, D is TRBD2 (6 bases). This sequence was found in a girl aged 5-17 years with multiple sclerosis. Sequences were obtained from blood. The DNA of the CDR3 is TGTGCCAGCAGCTTAAATGGAGGGGAAGTGCAGTACTTC. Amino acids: CASSLNGGEVQYF. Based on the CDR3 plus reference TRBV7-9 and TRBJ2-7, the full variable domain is DTGVSQNPRHKITKRGQNVTFRCDPISEHNRLYWYRQTLGQGPEFLTYFQNEAQLEKSRLLSDRFSAERPKGSFSTLEIQRTEQGDSAMYLCASSLNGGEVQYFGPGTRLTVT.